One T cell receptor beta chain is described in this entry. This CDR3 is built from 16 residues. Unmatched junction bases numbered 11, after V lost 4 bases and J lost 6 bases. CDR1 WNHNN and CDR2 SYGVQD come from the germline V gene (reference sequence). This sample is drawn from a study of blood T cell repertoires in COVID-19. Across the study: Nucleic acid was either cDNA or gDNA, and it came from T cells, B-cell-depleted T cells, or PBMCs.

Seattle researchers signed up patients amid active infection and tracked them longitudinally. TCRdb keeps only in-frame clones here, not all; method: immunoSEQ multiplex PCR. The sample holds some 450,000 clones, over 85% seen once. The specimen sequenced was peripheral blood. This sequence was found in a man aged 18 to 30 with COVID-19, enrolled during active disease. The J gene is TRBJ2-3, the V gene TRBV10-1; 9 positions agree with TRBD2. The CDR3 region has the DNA TGCGCCAGCAGTGCCGCGGTGGCGGGAGGGGCGGATACGCAGTATTTT. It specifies CASSAAVAGGADTQYF.